Shown below are 9 T cell receptor beta chains from a single sample sequenced in a study of T cells in Graves' hyperthyroidism and ophthalmopathy. Using RNA transcripts as the source, TCR beta CDR3 regions were amplified. RT-PCR in the first round (using the HTBI primer set) targeted the TCR CDR3. MiXCR, run by TCRdb on the multiplex PCR reads, gives a single entry per CDR3 protein. This table holds 550,000 to 700,000 distinct CDR3 sequences, 46% found once. Sequenced input: peripheral blood or thyroid tissue (not recorded which). These receptor sequences come from an adult woman with Graves' disease, either hyperthyroidism or ophthalmopathy (not recorded which).

In this sample, this clonotype turned up a few times. V is TRBV12-3 or TRBV12-4 and J is TRBJ2-5; D might be TRBD2 (5 bases). The CDR3 length is 13 residues. Trimming left V 5 bases short and J 5 bases short, with 12 bases between. CDR3 sequence reads: CASSPSDWETQYF. The CDR3 DNA follows: TGTGCCAGCAGTCCATCGGACTGGGAGACCCAGTACTTC.

At least ten counts were recorded for this clonotype. The CDR3 region has the DNA TGTGCCAGCAGTGAACGGAGAAGTGATGAAAAACTGTTTTTT. Its translation: CASSERRSDEKLFF. The rearrangement links TRBV2 to TRBJ1-4; D not certain. The V end was cut by 2 bases, the J end by 6 bases, with 10 bases between. Germline V CDR1 and CDR2: SNHLY, FYNNEI. The CDR3 is made up of 14 amino acids.

This clonotype turned up a few times. CDR3 bases: TGTGCCAGCAGCCAGGGGGGGGGCCGGACGGTCGTTAATGAAAAACTGTTTTTT. Protein sequence: CASSQGGGRTVVNEKLFF. The V and J genes are TRBV14 and TRBJ1-4, with D tentatively TRBD1 (6 bases). Trimming left V 3 bases short and J 4 bases short, with 21 bases between. The germline CDR1 and CDR2 sequences are SGHDN and FVKESK. This CDR3 spans 18 amino acids.

This clonotype was seen only a few times. J is TRBJ2-7 and V is TRBV7-2; 10 bases agree with TRBD2. Germline CDR1 reads SGHTA; CDR2 reads FQGNSA. J gave up 4 bases and V 1 base, and 7 bases lay outside the gene matches. The CDR3 totals 16 residues. CDR3 in DNA: TGTGCCAGCAGCTTAGGCGCTAGCGGGGGTTTGTACGAGCAGTACTTC. Translated, it gives CASSLGASGGLYEQYF.

The V gene is TRBV11-1, the J gene TRBJ2-5; 11 bases line up with TRBD2. J gave up 2 bases and V 5 bases, and 1 base lay outside the gene matches. Germline CDR1 SGHAT, CDR2 FQDESV (reference sequence). The CDR3 runs 14 residues. Written as DNA, the CDR3 is TGTGCCAGCAGCCGACTAGCGGGGCAAGAGACCCAGTACTTC. Translation gives CASSRLAGQETQYF.

The V gene is TRBV10-2, the J gene TRBJ2-1; 8 bases are shared with TRBD2. The trim removed 4 bases at V and 8 bases at J, leaving 4 bases unmatched. The CDR3 is made up of 13 amino acids. The germline gives CDR1 WSHSY, CDR2 SAAADI. For the CDR3, the DNA is TGCGCCAGCAGTGTAGCTAGCGGGCATGAGCAGTTCTTC. Amino acid sequence: CASSVASGHEQFF.

The J gene is TRBJ1-5, the V gene TRBV29-1; D ambiguous. V lost 0 bases and J lost 7, with 7 bases in between. Germline V gives CDR1 SQVTM, CDR2 ANQGSEA. The CDR3 is 12 residues long. CDR3 residues: CSVEDQGQPQHF. CDR3 coding DNA: TGCAGCGTTGAAGACCAAGGACAGCCCCAGCATTTT.

The chain is built from TRBV10-3 and TRBJ1-2; D possibly corresponds to TRBD1 (5 bases). V dropped 2 bases and J dropped 3 bases, with 22 bases sitting between them. CDR3 size: 18 residues. Germline V gene lookup returns CDR1 ENHRY and CDR2 SYGVKD. CDR3 loop: CAISEEGMMETQYYGYTF. CDR3 DNA: TGTGCCATCAGTGAGGAGGGGATGATGGAGACCCAGTACTATGGCTACACCTTC.

The genes are TRBV7-2 and TRBJ2-2; D is undetermined. Per the germline V gene, CDR1 is SGHTA and CDR2 is FQGNSA. The CDR3 is 11 residues long. The ends were cut back, 5 bases at V and 9 bases at J, with 7 bases in the middle. CDR3 protein: CASSAYRELFF. The CDR3, as DNA: TGTGCCAGCAGCGCATACCGGGAGCTGTTTTTT.